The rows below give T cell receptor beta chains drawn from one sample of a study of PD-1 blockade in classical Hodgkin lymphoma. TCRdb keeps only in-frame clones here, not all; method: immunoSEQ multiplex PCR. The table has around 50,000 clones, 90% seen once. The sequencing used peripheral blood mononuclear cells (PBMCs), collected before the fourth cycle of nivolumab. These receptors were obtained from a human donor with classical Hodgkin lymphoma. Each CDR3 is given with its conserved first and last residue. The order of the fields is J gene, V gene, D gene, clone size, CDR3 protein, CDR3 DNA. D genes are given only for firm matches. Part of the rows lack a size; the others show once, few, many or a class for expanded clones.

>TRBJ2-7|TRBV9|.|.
CASSVSAGSSYEQYF
TGTGCCAGCAGCGTATCGGCGGGGAGCTCCTACGAGCAGTACTTC
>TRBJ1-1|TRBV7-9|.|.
CASRGSGHLNTEAFF
TGTGCCAGCAGGGGTTCGGGACATTTGAACACTGAAGCTTTCTTT
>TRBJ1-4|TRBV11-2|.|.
CASSLGAATNEKLFF
TGTGCCAGCAGCTTAGGGGCAGCAACTAATGAAAAACTGTTTTTT
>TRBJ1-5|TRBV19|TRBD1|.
CASKGRLGQGGQPQHF
TGTGCCAGTAAAGGTCGGCTGGGACAGGGTGGACAGCCCCAGCATTTT
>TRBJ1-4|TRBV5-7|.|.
CASSLVGATNEKLFF
TGTGCCAGCAGCTTGGTTGGGGCAACTAATGAAAAACTGTTTTTT
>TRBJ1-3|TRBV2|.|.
CASNLGNTIYF
TGTGCCAGCAATCTTGGAAACACCATATATTTT
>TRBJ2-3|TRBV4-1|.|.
CASSQKSTDTQYF
TGCGCCAGCAGCCAGAAAAGCACAGATACGCAGTATTTT
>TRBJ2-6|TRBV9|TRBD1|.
CASSGQGAYSSGANVLTF
TGTGCCAGCAGTGGACAGGGGGCGTATAGTTCTGGGGCCAACGTCCTGACTTTC
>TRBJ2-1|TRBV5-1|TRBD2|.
CASSLAGLGFREQFF
TGCGCCAGCAGCTTGGCGGGACTAGGGTTTAGGGAGCAGTTCTTC
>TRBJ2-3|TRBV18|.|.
CASSPRDVTDTQYF
TGTGCCAGCTCACCCCGGGATGTCACAGATACGCAGTATTTT
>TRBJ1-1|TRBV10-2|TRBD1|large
CASQGGTEAFF
TGCGCCAGTCAGGGGGGAACCGAAGCTTTCTTT
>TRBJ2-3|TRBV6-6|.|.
CASSYGGAGDTQYF
TGTGCCAGCAGTTATGGCGGGGCGGGAGATACGCAGTATTTT
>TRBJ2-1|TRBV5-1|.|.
CASSSSGAPSYNEQFF
TGCGCCAGCAGCTCTTCCGGAGCCCCTTCCTACAATGAGCAGTTCTTC
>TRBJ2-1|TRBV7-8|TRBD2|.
CASSLEAGGTYNEQFF
TGTGCCAGCAGCTTAGAGGCGGGAGGGACCTACAATGAGCAGTTCTTC
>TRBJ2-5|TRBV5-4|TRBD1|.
CASSRGQGAFETQYF
TGTGCCAGCAGCCGGGGACAGGGGGCTTTTGAGACCCAGTACTTC
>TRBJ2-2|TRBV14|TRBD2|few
CASSQAPTSREGELFF
TGTGCCAGCAGCCAAGCCCCGACTAGCCGGGAGGGGGAGCTGTTTTTT
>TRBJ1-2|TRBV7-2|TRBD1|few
CASSFRQGSHGYTF
TGTGCCAGCAGCTTCCGACAGGGTTCACATGGCTACACCTTC
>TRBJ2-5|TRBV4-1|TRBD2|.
CASSHLIGTSGSSETQYF
TGCGCCAGCAGCCACCTTATTGGGACTAGCGGGAGCTCAGAGACCCAGTACTTC
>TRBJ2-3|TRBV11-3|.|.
CASSLRLNRLADTQYF
TGTGCCAGCAGCTTACGATTGAACAGGCTCGCAGATACGCAGTATTTT
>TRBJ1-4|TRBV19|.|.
CASSHTTGTGEKLFF
TGTGCCAGTAGTCATACAACCGGGACCGGTGAAAAACTGTTTTTT
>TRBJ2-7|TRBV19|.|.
CASPGTGDYEQYF
TGTGCCAGTCCCGGGACGGGGGATTACGAGCAGTACTTC
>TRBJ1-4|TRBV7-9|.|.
CASSLRSDEKLFF
TGTGCCAGCAGCTTACGGTCCGATGAAAAACTGTTTTTT
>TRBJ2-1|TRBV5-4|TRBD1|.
CASVSGQGNEQFF
TGTGCCAGCGTATCGGGACAGGGGAATGAGCAGTTCTTC
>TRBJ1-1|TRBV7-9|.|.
CASSSVRDRDTEAFF
TGTGCCAGCAGCTCTGTCAGGGATCGAGACACTGAAGCTTTCTTT
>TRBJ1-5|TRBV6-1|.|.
CASSEARQGLLTQHF
TGTGCCAGCAGTGAAGCGCGGCAGGGCCTTCTGACCCAGCATTTT
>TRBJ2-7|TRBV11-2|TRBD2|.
CASSYLIGGIYEQYF
TGTGCCAGCAGCTACTTAATCGGGGGGATCTACGAGCAGTACTTC
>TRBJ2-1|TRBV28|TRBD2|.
CASSSPRTSGRAPGEQFF
TGTGCCAGCAGTTCCCCACGAACTAGCGGGAGGGCCCCGGGTGAGCAGTTCTTC
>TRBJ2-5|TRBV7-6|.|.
CASSTRRGGETQYF
TGTGCCAGCAGCACCCGGAGGGGCGGAGAGACCCAGTACTTC
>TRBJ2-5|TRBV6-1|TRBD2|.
CASSNLGLAGETQYF
TGTGCCAGCAGTAACTTAGGACTAGCGGGAGAGACCCAGTACTTC
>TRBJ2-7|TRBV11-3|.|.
CASSSEGFGGGSYEQYF
TGTGCCAGCAGCTCAGAGGGGTTCGGTGGGGGGTCCTACGAGCAGTACTTC
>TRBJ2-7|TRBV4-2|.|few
CASSQDLGAYEQYF
TGTGCCAGCAGCCAAGATCTTGGGGCCTACGAGCAGTACTTC
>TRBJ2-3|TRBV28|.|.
CASSFQNGEGTDTQYF
TGTGCCAGCAGTTTTCAGAACGGGGAGGGCACAGATACGCAGTATTTT
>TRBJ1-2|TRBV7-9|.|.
CASSLGSGNYGYTF
TGTGCCAGCAGCTTAGGGAGCGGTAACTATGGCTACACCTTC
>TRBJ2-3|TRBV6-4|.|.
CASKDTYTDTQYF
TGTGCCAGCAAGGACACCTACACAGATACGCAGTATTTT
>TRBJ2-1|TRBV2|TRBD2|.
CASSETSDEQFF
TGTGCCAGCAGTGAGACTAGCGATGAGCAGTTCTTC
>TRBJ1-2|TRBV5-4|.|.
CASSLAVTTPYPGYTF
TGTGCCAGCAGCTTGGCTGTGACCACTCCGTATCCTGGCTACACCTTC
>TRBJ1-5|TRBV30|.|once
CAWSVGTGGVLGQPQHF
TGTGCCTGGAGTGTAGGCACCGGAGGGGTTTTGGGTCAGCCCCAGCATTTT
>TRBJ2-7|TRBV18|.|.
CASSPETGFYEQYF
TGTGCCAGCTCACCAGAAACAGGGTTCTACGAGCAGTACTTC
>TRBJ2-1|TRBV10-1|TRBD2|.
CASRVTGLHNEQFF
TGCGCCAGCAGGGTAACGGGACTACACAATGAGCAGTTCTTC
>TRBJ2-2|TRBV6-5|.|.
CASSLFQGLTGELFF
TGTGCCAGCAGTTTGTTCCAGGGCTTAACCGGGGAGCTGTTTTTT
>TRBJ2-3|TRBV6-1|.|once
CASSDTGRQDTQYF
TGTGCCAGCAGTGATACCGGGAGACAAGATACGCAGTATTTT
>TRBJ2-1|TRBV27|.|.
CASSRPAYNEQFF
TGTGCCAGCAGTCGACCGGCCTACAATGAGCAGTTCTTC
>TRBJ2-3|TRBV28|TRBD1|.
CASRLQIRGTLNRGTDTQYF
TGTGCCAGCAGACTACAGATCAGGGGGACCCTTAACCGGGGCACAGATACGCAGTATTTT
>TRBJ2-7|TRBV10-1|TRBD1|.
CASSEPSGTGDYEQYF
TGCGCCAGCAGTGAGCCCTCCGGGACAGGGGATTACGAGCAGTACTTC
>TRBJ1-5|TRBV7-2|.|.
CASSTPLPGLNQPQHF
TGTGCCAGCAGCACACCACTCCCAGGCCTAAATCAGCCCCAGCATTTT
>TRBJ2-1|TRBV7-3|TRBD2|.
CASSWGLANNEQFF
TGTGCCAGCAGCTGGGGACTAGCGAACAATGAGCAGTTCTTC
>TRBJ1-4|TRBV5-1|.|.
CASSLGQNNEKLFF
TGCGCCAGCAGCTTGGGTCAGAATAATGAAAAACTGTTTTTT
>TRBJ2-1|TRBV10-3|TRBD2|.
CAISEKGLADNEQFF
TGTGCCATCAGTGAGAAAGGACTAGCGGACAATGAGCAGTTCTTC
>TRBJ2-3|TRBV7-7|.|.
CASSLLGGTDTQYF
TGTGCTAGCAGCTTATTGGGAGGCACAGATACGCAGTATTTT
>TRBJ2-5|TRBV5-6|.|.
CASGRRTLREETQYF
TGTGCCAGCGGGCGTCGGACTCTGAGGGAAGAGACCCAGTACTTC
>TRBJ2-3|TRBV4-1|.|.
CASSQDPRGTDTQYF
TGCGCCAGCAGCCAAGATCCGAGGGGGACAGATACGCAGTATTTT